A single T cell receptor (beta chain) is shown here with its context. Its matching antigen is unknown. These data belong to a study of cytomegalovirus exposure and HLA in healthy donors. As for the study in general: Early released data had tens of millions of unique TCRs, all coming from HLA-typed donors. General study findings and limits: The authors later found HLA-associated TCR beta chains more clonally expanded than equally common others. Among CMV-associated TCR beta chains, most appeared HLA-restricted in a later analysis.

V gave up 5 bases and J gave up 5 bases, with 9 bases separating them. The V gene's germline CDR1 is MNHEY and CDR2 SVGAGI. The CDR3 is made up of 12 amino acids. The PCR was carried out with 60 Vbeta primers and 13 Jbeta primers. The repertoire was sequenced with immunoSEQ multiplex PCR; TCRdb's copy has only in-frame clones and lacks some. The sample contains about 100,000 clones, around 83% of which appear only once. The chain uses TRBV6-5 and TRBJ2-5; D not certain. This sequence originates from a woman younger than 30 in good health and CMV-seronegative. Sequenced material: PBMCs. The CDR3 DNA reads TGTGCCAGCAGTGCAACATTTGAGACCCAGTACTTC. Its translation: CASSATFETQYF.